Listed below are T cell receptor beta chains from one sample, sequenced in a study of blood T cell repertoires in COVID-19. The repertoire was sequenced with immunoSEQ multiplex PCR; TCRdb's copy has only in-frame clones and lacks some. The table shows 85,000 to 100,000 clones, with 75% to 90% occurring only once. What was sequenced was peripheral blood. The receptor source for this set is a man aged 55 to 70 with acute or convalescent COVID-19. Each CDR3 is given with its conserved first and last residue. The D gene is left open where the match is weak. Size is stated for part of the rows, as once, few or many counts, or as a class when the clone is expanded.

.	TRBV9	TRBJ1-1	TRBD1	TGTGCCAGCAGTGGCCGACAGGGGGCTTTGATCACTGAAGCTTTCTTT	CASSGRQGALITEAFF
.	TRBV19	TRBJ1-2	TRBD1	TGTGCCAGTACCCCTGGCCGGACAGGGACCTATGGCTACACCTTC	CASTPGRTGTYGYTF
.	TRBV11-2	TRBJ2-1	TRBD2	TGTGCCAGCAGCGGGTTAGCGGGGGGGCCGTCCAATGAGCAGTTCTTC	CASSGLAGGPSNEQFF
once	TRBV7-8	TRBJ2-5	TRBD2	TGTGCCAGCAGCTATTCCTCGCGGGGGGGCCAAGAGACCCAGTACTTC	CASSYSSRGGQETQYF
few	TRBV5-1	TRBJ2-1	.	TGCGCCAGCAGCTTGGGACTAGTCGACAATGAGCAGTTCTTC	CASSLGLVDNEQFF
once	TRBV7-2	TRBJ2-3	.	TGTGCCAGCAGCTTCAGACAGAGCACAGATACGCAGTATTTT	CASSFRQSTDTQYF
.	TRBV7-6	TRBJ2-2	TRBD2	TGTGCCAGCAGCTTAGCTGGAGCGGGACTCCTCACCGGGGAGCTGTTTTTT	CASSLAGAGLLTGELFF
.	TRBV12-3/TRBV12-4	TRBJ1-1	.	TGTGCCAGCAGTGGGGGGGCGGTCACTGAAGCTTTCTTT	CASSGGAVTEAFF
.	TRBV11-3	TRBJ2-7	.	TGTGCCAGCAGCCCTCCTTTCCTATGGGCAGGGAAGGACGAGCAGTACTTC	CASSPPFLWAGKDEQYF
.	TRBV6-2/TRBV6-3	TRBJ2-3	.	TGTGCCAGCAGTTACTCGGTGGGCCGCCCCCCGACAGATACGCAGTATTTT	CASSYSVGRPPTDTQYF
.	TRBV12-3/TRBV12-4	TRBJ1-2	.	TGTGCCAGCAGTTCTAAAGCTAACTATGGCTACACCTTC	CASSSKANYGYTF
.	TRBV5-4	TRBJ2-7	.	TGTGCCAGCAGCTTGCTTCAGGCTAACGAGCAGTACTTC	CASSLLQANEQYF
.	TRBV9	TRBJ2-7	TRBD1	TGTGCCAGCAGCCAGGGACAGGACTACGAGCAGTACTTC	CASSQGQDYEQYF
few	TRBV4-3	TRBJ2-3	.	TGCGCCAGCAGCCCCGGGTTCGTAGATACGCAGTATTTT	CASSPGFVDTQYF
.	TRBV27	TRBJ2-1	.	TGTGCCAGCAGCGAATGGGAGAGCTCCTACAATGAGCAGTTCTTC	CASSEWESSYNEQFF
few	TRBV5-1	TRBJ2-7	.	TGCGCCAGCAGCCTAACTAGTTCCACCGAGCAGTACTTC	CASSLTSSTEQYF
.	TRBV3-1/TRBV3-2	TRBJ2-7	.	TGTGCCAGCAGCCAAGATCGACCCGGCGGGCAGTACTTC	CASSQDRPGGQYF